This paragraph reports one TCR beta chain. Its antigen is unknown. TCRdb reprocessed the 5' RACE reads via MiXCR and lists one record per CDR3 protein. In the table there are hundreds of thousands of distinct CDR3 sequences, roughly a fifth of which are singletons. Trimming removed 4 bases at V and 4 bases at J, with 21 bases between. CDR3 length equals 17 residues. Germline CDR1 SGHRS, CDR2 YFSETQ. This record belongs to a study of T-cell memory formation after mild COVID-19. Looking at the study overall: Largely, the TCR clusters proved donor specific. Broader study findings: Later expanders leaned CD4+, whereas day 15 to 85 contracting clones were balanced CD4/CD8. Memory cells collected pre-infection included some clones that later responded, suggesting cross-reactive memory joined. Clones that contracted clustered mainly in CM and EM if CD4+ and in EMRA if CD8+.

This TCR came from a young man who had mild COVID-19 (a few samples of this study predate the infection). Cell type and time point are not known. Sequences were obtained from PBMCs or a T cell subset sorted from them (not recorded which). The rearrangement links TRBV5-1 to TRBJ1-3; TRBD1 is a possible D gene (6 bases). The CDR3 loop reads CASSLGMLGGHGNTIYF. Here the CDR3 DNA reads TGCGCCAGCAGCCTGGGCATGCTCGGGGGGCACGGAAACACCATATATTTT. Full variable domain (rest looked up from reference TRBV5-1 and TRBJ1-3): KAGVTQTPRYLIKTRGQQVTLSCSPISGHRSVSWYQQTPGQGLQFLFEYFSETQRNKGNFPGRFSGRQFSNSRSEMNVSTLELGDSALYLCASSLGMLGGHGNTIYFGEGSWLTVV.